Described below is a single T cell receptor beta chain sequence and its context. This sample stems from a study of CD8 T cells in Susac syndrome. The RNA, roughly 0.5 to 1 ug, was put through reverse transcription using random hexamers. Amplification of TCR beta CDR3 across 54 Vbeta and 13 Jbeta was performed with immunoSEQ multiplex PCR. TCRdb reprocessed the immunoSEQ multiplex PCR reads via MiXCR and lists one record per CDR3 protein. The sample yields some 220,000 distinct CDR3 sequences, 95% seen once. CD8+ and CD4+ T cells circulating in blood were sequenced for TCR beta. This CDR3 region has 15 residues. Germline V CDR1 and CDR2: MGHRA, YSYEKL. Trimming pared 1 base from V and 9 bases from J, leaving 16 bases between.

The chain recombines TRBV4-1 with TRBJ2-4; TRBD2 is a possible D gene (6 bases). The sequenced sample was CD4+ T cells from PBMCs. This TCR was sampled from a human donor with multiple sclerosis. The CDR3 loop reads CASSQVGQLGGIQYF. CDR3 coding DNA: TGCGCCAGCAGCCAAGTTGGTCAACTGGGGGGCATTCAGTACTTC.